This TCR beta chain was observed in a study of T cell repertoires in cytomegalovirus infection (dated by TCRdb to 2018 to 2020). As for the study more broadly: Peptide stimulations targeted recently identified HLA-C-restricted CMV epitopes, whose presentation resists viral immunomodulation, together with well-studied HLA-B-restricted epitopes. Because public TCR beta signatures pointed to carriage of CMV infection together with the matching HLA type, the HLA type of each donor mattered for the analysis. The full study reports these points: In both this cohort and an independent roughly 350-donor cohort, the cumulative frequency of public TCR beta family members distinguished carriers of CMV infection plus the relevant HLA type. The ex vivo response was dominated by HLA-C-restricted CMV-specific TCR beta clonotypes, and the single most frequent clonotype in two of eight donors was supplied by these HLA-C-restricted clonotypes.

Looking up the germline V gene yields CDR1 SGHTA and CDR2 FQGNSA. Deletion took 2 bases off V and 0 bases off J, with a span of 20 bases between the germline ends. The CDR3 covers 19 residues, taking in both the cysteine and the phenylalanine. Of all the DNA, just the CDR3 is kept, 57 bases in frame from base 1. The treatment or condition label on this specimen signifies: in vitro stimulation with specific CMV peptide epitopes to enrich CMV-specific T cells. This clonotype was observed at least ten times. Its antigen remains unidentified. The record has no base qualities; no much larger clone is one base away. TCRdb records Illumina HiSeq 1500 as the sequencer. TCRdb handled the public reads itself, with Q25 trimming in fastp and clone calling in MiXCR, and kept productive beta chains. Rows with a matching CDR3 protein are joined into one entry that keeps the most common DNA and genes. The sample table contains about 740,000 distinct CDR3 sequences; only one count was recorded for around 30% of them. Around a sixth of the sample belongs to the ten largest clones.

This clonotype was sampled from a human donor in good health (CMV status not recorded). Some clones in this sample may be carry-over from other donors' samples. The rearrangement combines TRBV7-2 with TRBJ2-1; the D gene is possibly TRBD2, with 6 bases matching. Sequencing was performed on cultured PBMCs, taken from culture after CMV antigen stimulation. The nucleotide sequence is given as TGTGCCAGCAGCTTAATTTCGGGAACTAGCTTCAACTCCTACAATGAGCAGTTCTTC. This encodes CASSLISGTSFNSYNEQFF.